Listed below are T cell receptor beta chains from one sample, sequenced in a study of blood T cell repertoires in COVID-19. Sequenced by immunoSEQ multiplex PCR; TCRdb stores in-frame clones only, minus some. The table has roughly 240,000 clones, around 83% seen once; the top ten hold over 2%. The sample was peripheral blood. These receptors came from a man between 40 and 49 years old who had recovered from COVID-19. CDR3s include the opening cysteine and the closing phenylalanine or tryptophan. D genes are given only for firm matches. Size values are once, few and many counts, or a class for expanded clones, and some rows have none.

CDR3	DNA	size	V	D	J
CASEGTAVSYNEQFF	TGTGCCAGCGAGGGCACAGCAGTCTCCTACAATGAGCAGTTCTTC	-	TRBV19	-	TRBJ2-1
CASSTGGLMNTEAFF	TGTGCCAGCAGCACAGGGGGCCTTATGAACACTGAAGCTTTCTTT	-	TRBV2	TRBD1	TRBJ1-1
CASSLASGRASETQYF	TGTGCCAGCAGCTTGGCTAGCGGGAGGGCCTCGGAGACCCAGTACTTC	-	TRBV5-4	TRBD2	TRBJ2-5
CASSQVPGSPGANVLTF	TGTGCCAGCAGCCAAGTTCCGGGGAGCCCTGGGGCCAACGTCCTGACTTTC	-	TRBV14	-	TRBJ2-6
CASSLSPDRGDNEQFF	TGTGCCAGCAGCTTAAGTCCGGACAGGGGTGACAATGAGCAGTTCTTC	few	TRBV5-4	TRBD1	TRBJ2-1
CASSLRGPQETQYF	TGCGCCAGCAGCTTGAGGGGGCCACAAGAGACCCAGTACTTC	-	TRBV5-1	TRBD1	TRBJ2-5
CASSTRTSGGANNEQFF	TGTGCCAGCAGCACTCGGACTAGCGGGGGGGCAAACAATGAGCAGTTCTTC	-	TRBV3-1/TRBV3-2	TRBD2	TRBJ2-1
CASSSAGGTGELFF	TGTGCCAGCAGCTCGGCGGGAGGAACCGGGGAGCTGTTTTTT	-	TRBV7-6	TRBD2	TRBJ2-2
CAISEFVASGRNEQYF	TGTGCCATCAGTGAGTTTGTGGCTAGCGGGAGGAACGAGCAGTACTTC	-	TRBV10-3	TRBD2	TRBJ2-7
CASSARTDTQYF	TGTGCCAGCTCAGCGAGAACAGATACGCAGTATTTT	-	TRBV18	-	TRBJ2-3
CATSDLPGNQPQHF	TGTGCCACCAGTGATTTGCCGGGGAATCAGCCCCAGCATTTT	few	TRBV24-1	-	TRBJ1-5
CASSFSGVGTEAFF	TGTGCCAGCAGCTTCTCAGGGGTAGGGACTGAAGCTTTCTTT	-	TRBV7-2	-	TRBJ1-1
CASSHGQGASYEQYF	TGCGCCAGCAGCCACGGACAGGGGGCTTCCTACGAGCAGTACTTC	-	TRBV4-3	TRBD1	TRBJ2-7
CASSYSRTVQETQYF	TGTGCCAGCAGTTACTCCCGGACAGTACAAGAGACCCAGTACTTC	-	TRBV6-2/TRBV6-3	-	TRBJ2-5
CASRRQGGTDTQYF	TGTGCCAGCCGCCGACAGGGGGGCACAGATACGCAGTATTTT	-	TRBV10-3	TRBD1	TRBJ2-3
CASSQEAAGRYEQYF	TGCGCCAGCAGCCAAGAGGCAGCGGGGCGCTACGAGCAGTACTTC	-	TRBV4-3	TRBD2	TRBJ2-7
CASSSHAAGEQYF	TGCGCCAGCAGCTCCCACGCTGCCGGCGAGCAGTACTTC	-	TRBV5-1	-	TRBJ2-7
CASSERPGGSYNEQFF	TGTGCCAGCAGTGAACGGCCAGGGGGCTCCTACAATGAGCAGTTCTTC	-	TRBV6-1	TRBD1	TRBJ2-1
CASSLRQGTYEQYF	TGTGCCAGCAGCTTGCGACAGGGGACGTACGAGCAGTACTTC	-	TRBV11-2	TRBD1	TRBJ2-7
CASSSVAGRYNEQFF	TGTGCCAGCAGCTCGGTGGCGGGGCGCTACAATGAGCAGTTCTTC	-	TRBV11-2	-	TRBJ2-1
CASSIFRGTEAFF	TGTGCCAGTAGTATATTCAGGGGCACTGAAGCTTTCTTT	once	TRBV19	-	TRBJ1-1
CASTLGTSGSYEQYF	TGTGCCAGCACCTTGGGGACTAGCGGGAGCTACGAGCAGTACTTC	-	TRBV5-4	TRBD2	TRBJ2-7
CASRQGGNQPQHF	TGTGCCAGTAGACAGGGCGGCAATCAGCCCCAGCATTTT	-	TRBV19	-	TRBJ1-5
CARSPRDPRGGFYGYTF	TGTGCCAGATCCCCCCGGGACCCGAGAGGGGGCTTCTATGGCTACACCTTC	-	TRBV2	TRBD1	TRBJ1-2
CASSNGGARILPETQYF	TGTGCCAGCAGTAACGGTGGGGCGCGGATACTTCCAGAGACCCAGTACTTC	-	TRBV6-2/TRBV6-3	-	TRBJ2-5
CASAKGAREKLFF	TGTGCTAGTGCCAAGGGGGCAAGAGAAAAACTGTTTTTT	-	TRBV12-5	TRBD1	TRBJ1-4
CASSLSQASNYGYTF	TGTGCCAGCAGTTTATCACAGGCCTCTAACTATGGCTACACCTTC	few	TRBV27	-	TRBJ1-2
CASSLDRDEKLFF	TGTGCCAGCAGCTTAGACAGGGATGAAAAACTGTTTTTT	-	TRBV13	-	TRBJ1-4
CASSVRDYNEQFF	TGTGCCAGCAGCGTCCGGGATTACAATGAGCAGTTCTTC	-	TRBV9	-	TRBJ2-1
CATSDFGQGGQETQYF	TGTGCCACCAGTGATTTCGGCCAGGGGGGTCAAGAGACCCAGTACTTC	once	TRBV24-1	-	TRBJ2-5
CASSENRLAGETQYF	TGTGCCAGCAGTGAAAATCGGCTTGCGGGGGAGACCCAGTACTTC	once	TRBV2	-	TRBJ2-5
CASSPRHTGNNEQFF	TGTGCCAGCAGCCCCCGACACACGGGGAACAATGAGCAGTTCTTC	-	TRBV5-4	-	TRBJ2-1
CASSQGTENQPQHF	TGTGCCAGTTCACAGGGGACCGAGAATCAGCCCCAGCATTTT	-	TRBV19	TRBD1	TRBJ1-5
CASSLARLNNEQFF	TGTGCCAGCAGCTTGGCCAGACTAAACAATGAGCAGTTCTTC	once	TRBV5-4	-	TRBJ2-1
CAISESRQANTEAFF	TGTGCCATCAGTGAGTCGCGGCAAGCGAACACTGAAGCTTTCTTT	-	TRBV10-3	-	TRBJ1-1
CASSLEPRGLDTQYF	TGTGCCAGCAGCTTGGAACCTAGGGGGTTGGATACGCAGTATTTT	-	TRBV7-9	-	TRBJ2-3
CASSSTGTGGEQYF	TGTGCCAGTAGTTCGACCGGGACAGGGGGCGAGCAGTACTTC	-	TRBV19	TRBD1	TRBJ2-7
CASSGGTGGEQYF	TGTGCCAGCAGTGGGGGGACGGGGGGCGAGCAGTACTTC	-	TRBV2	TRBD2	TRBJ2-7
CASSSPGQGYGYTF	TGTGCCAGCAGCTCACCGGGACAGGGCTATGGCTACACCTTC	-	TRBV9	TRBD1	TRBJ1-2
CASSSWASGEGEQFF	TGTGCCAGCAGCTCCTGGGCTAGCGGGGAAGGGGAGCAGTTCTTC	-	TRBV7-9	TRBD2	TRBJ2-1
CASTSFIALNTGELFF	TGTGCCAGCACCTCCTTCATAGCCCTCAACACCGGGGAGCTGTTTTTT	-	TRBV13	-	TRBJ2-2
CASSIRSSGGVIGEQFF	TGTGCCAGTAGTATACGGTCGAGCGGGGGAGTCATAGGCGAGCAGTTCTTC	-	TRBV19	TRBD2	TRBJ2-1
CATSGGQETQYF	TGTGCCACCAGCGGGGGACAAGAGACCCAGTACTTC	-	TRBV10-3	TRBD2	TRBJ2-5
CATSDFQTGELFF	TGTGCCACCAGTGATTTTCAGACCGGGGAGCTGTTTTTT	-	TRBV24-1	-	TRBJ2-2
CASSQDIQRGANVLTF	TGCGCCAGCAGCCAAGATATCCAGCGGGGTGCCAACGTCCTGACTTTC	-	TRBV4-3	TRBD2	TRBJ2-6
CASSFSRQETQYF	TGTGCCAGCAGCTTTTCGAGGCAAGAGACCCAGTACTTC	-	TRBV11-2	-	TRBJ2-5
CASSLTGGKAFF	TGTGCCAGCAGTTTGACAGGGGGCAAGGCTTTCTTT	-	TRBV27	TRBD1	TRBJ1-1
CASSPSLLRVSTTEAFF	TGTGCCAGCAGCCCCTCCCTACTTCGGGTTTCGACCACTGAAGCTTTCTTT	-	TRBV11-2	-	TRBJ1-1
CASSKGGLSARSYCNQPQHF	TGTGCCAGCAGCAAAGGAGGGTTATCAGCGCGGAGTTATTGCAATCAGCCCCAGCATTTT	-	TRBV21-1	-	TRBJ1-5
CASSLRPGGPSSYEQYF	TGTGCCAGCAGTCTCCGTCCGGGGGGGCCTAGCTCCTACGAGCAGTACTTC	-	TRBV6-2/TRBV6-3	TRBD2	TRBJ2-7
CASSLAKGDGYTF	TGCGCCAGCAGCTTGGCCAAAGGGGATGGCTACACCTTC	-	TRBV5-1	-	TRBJ1-2
CAISESGAGGYNEQFF	TGTGCCATCAGTGAGTCGGGAGCGGGGGGGTACAATGAGCAGTTCTTC	-	TRBV10-3	TRBD2	TRBJ2-1